This T cell receptor (beta chain) was retrieved from a study of CD4 and CD8 cells across lung adenocarcinoma regions. By frequency in the sample, this clonotype is large. The patients had localized lung adenocarcinoma, a non-small cell subtype. V was pared by 5 bases and J by 2 bases, with 21 bases between. This CDR3 region has 18 residues. CDR1 and CDR2 from the germline V gene are MNHNS and SASEGT. Via MiXCR, TCRdb re-called the PCR reads, giving one row per CDR3 protein. Counted here are about 4,400 distinct CDR3 sequences, around half occurring once; the ten biggest clones make up 15%. The genes are TRBV6-1 and TRBJ2-2; TRBD2 might be the D (5 bases). This sequence originates from a female donor with lung adenocarcinoma. The CD4 and CD8 labels of this study may be unreliable. The source material was CD4+ T cells from the center of a lung tumor. CDR3 amino acids: CASSLNTETIVNTGELFF. The CDR3 DNA sequence: TGTGCCAGCAGTCTTAATACAGAGACTATAGTAAACACCGGGGAGCTGTTTTTT.